The 28 T cell receptor beta chains reported below all come from one sample, sequenced in a study of human T cells and chemical hapten exposure. From the RACE reads, TCRdb called clonotypes with MiXCR, one entry per CDR3 protein. Here the sample spans under 130,000 distinct CDR3 sequences, nearly 35% being singletons. Time point reported: patch test 3, about 24 weeks after DPC sensitization. Stated treatment: therapeutic diphenylcyclopropenone sensitization with weekly scalp DPC. This sample comprised whole blood, obtained in connection with sensitization to the hapten diphenylcyclopropenone (DPC). The receptors stem from a man in his forties with alopecia areata. Some clones in this sample may be carry-over from other donors' samples.

This clonotype turned up a few times. The chain carries TRBV12-3 or TRBV12-4 and TRBJ2-3, with TRBD2 identical over 8 bases. J lost 3 bases, V lost 5 bases, and 4 bases had no gene match. The CDR3 extends over 14 amino acids. This CDR3 reads CASSPGGGTDTQYF. Here the CDR3 DNA reads TGTGCCAGCAGTCCGGGGGGGGGGACAGATACGCAGTATTTT.

The chain is built from TRBV20-1 and TRBJ1-1; D uncertain. CDR1 and CDR2 (germline): DFQATT, SNEGSKA (reference sequence). Trimming removed 2 bases at V and 0 bases at J, with 4 bases between. The CDR3 extends over 12 amino acids. CDR3 in amino acids: CSARWVNTEAFF. CDR3 DNA: TGCAGTGCTAGATGGGTGAACACTGAAGCTTTCTTT.

This clonotype was seen only a few times. The V call is TRBV2, the J call TRBJ1-2; no clear D. Germline-derived CDR1 and CDR2 are SNHLY and FYNNEI. Trimming took off 1 base at V and 8 bases at J, with 20 bases between the two ends. The CDR3 spans 16 residues. CDR3 amino acids: CASSEESGPISSGYTF. The CDR3 DNA reads TGTGCCAGCAGTGAAGAATCAGGACCAATTTCCTCCGGCTACACCTTC. Combining the CDR3 with reference TRBV2 and TRBJ1-2 gives the whole variable domain EPEVTQTPSHQVTQMGQEVILRCVPISNHLYFYWYRQILGQKVEFLVSFYNNEISEKSEIFDDQFSVERPDGSNFTLKIRSTKLEDSAMYFCASSEESGPISSGYTFGSGTRLTVV.

This clonotype was picked up one time. This chain connects TRBV9 to TRBJ2-1, with D tentatively TRBD1 or TRBD2 (5 bases each). Germline loops: CDR1 SGDLS, CDR2 YYNGEE. Trimming took 0 bases from V and 9 from J, leaving 10 bases between them. This CDR3 comprises 13 residues. Written as DNA, the CDR3 is TGTGCCAGCAGCGTAGGAGGGACCGCTGAGCAGTTCTTC. Protein product: CASSVGGTAEQFF.

Written as DNA, the CDR3 is TGCGCCAGCAGCCGACCGGACAGAACTGAAGCTTTCTTT. Protein sequence: CASSRPDRTEAFF. The J gene is TRBJ1-1, the V gene TRBV5-1; D perhaps matches TRBD1 (6 bases). V was clipped by 4 bases and J by 5 bases, with 12 bases between them. This CDR3 is 13 amino acids long. CDR1 and CDR2 (germline): SGHRS, YFSETQ.

The CDR3 region is CASSDAPTGTTDTQYF. The CDR3 coding sequence is TGTGCCAGCAGTGATGCCCCTACAGGGACCACAGATACGCAGTATTTT. V gene TRBV2 combines with J gene TRBJ2-3; D is perhaps TRBD1 (6 bases). The V gene lost 3 bases and the J gene lost 2 bases, with 15 bases spanning the gap. The CDR3 loop spans 16 amino acids. CDR1 is SNHLY and CDR2 is FYNNEI in the germline V gene.

The gene calls are TRBV6-2 or TRBV6-3 and TRBJ2-1, with TRBD1 matching over 9 bases. V gave up 5 bases and J gave up 2 bases; unmatched junction bases: 7. There are 16 residues in the CDR3. Germline-derived CDR1 and CDR2 are MNHEY and SVGEGT. The CDR3 sequence: CASSPWGQGTYNEQFF. The CDR3 DNA sequence: TGTGCCAGCAGTCCTTGGGGACAGGGTACCTACAATGAGCAGTTCTTC.

This sequence joins TRBV5-5 and TRBJ1-4; D unclear. The CDR3 has 14 amino acids. V was clipped by 2 bases and J by 2 bases, with 7 bases between them. Germline values: CDR1 SGHKS, CDR2 YYEKEE (reference sequence). The CDR3 DNA is TGTGCCAGCAGCTTACGGGGTACTAATGAAAAACTGTTTTTT. Translating gives CASSLRGTNEKLFF.

This chain links TRBV14 with TRBJ1-1; maybe TRBD1 (6 bases). The CDR3 covers 14 residues. The germline CDR1 and CDR2 sequences are SGHDN and FVKESK. Deletions cut 2 bases from V and 1 base from J, with 8 bases between. The CDR3 reads CASSQQTGNTEAFF. The CDR3, as DNA: TGTGCCAGCAGCCAACAGACAGGGAACACTGAAGCTTTCTTT.

CDR3 region: CSVQQGYRDYEQYF. The CDR3 DNA is TGCAGCGTCCAACAGGGATATCGCGACTACGAGCAGTACTTC. The chain links TRBV29-1 to TRBJ2-7, with TRBD1 as a possible D gene (6 bases). This CDR3 comprises 14 residues. V was shortened by 6 bases and J by 3 bases, with 18 bases between the two germline ends. Germline values: CDR1 SQVTM, CDR2 ANQGSEA.

V usage is TRBV12-3 or TRBV12-4 and J usage is TRBJ2-5; D remains ambiguous. This CDR3 region has 13 residues. The V end was cut by 2 bases, the J end by 5 bases, with 9 bases between. The CDR3: CASSLSVVETQYF. CDR3 nucleotides: TGTGCCAGCAGTTTATCGGTGGTGGAGACCCAGTACTTC.

This clonotype was found a few times. The V call is TRBV7-9, the J call TRBJ2-5; D possibly matches TRBD1 or TRBD2 (5 bases each). The germline CDR1 and CDR2 sequences are SEHNR and FQNEAQ (reference sequence). The CDR3 is 14 residues long. The germline V and J ends were trimmed by 3 bases and 3 bases, with 11 bases remaining between them. CDR3 in amino acids: CASSLVRDEETQYF. CDR3 nucleotide sequence: TGTGCCAGCAGCTTGGTCAGGGACGAAGAGACCCAGTACTTC.

The chain combines TRBV2 with TRBJ2-2; 8 nucleotides match TRBD1. Germline lookup yields CDR1 SNHLY and CDR2 FYNNEI. This CDR3 is built from 14 residues. V shed 7 bases, J shed 4 bases, and the junction held 5 bases outside the gene matches. The CDR3 bases are TGTGCCAGCAATACAGGGGGGCGCACCGGGGAGCTGTTTTTT. It codes for CASNTGGRTGELFF.

The V call is TRBV5-1, the J call TRBJ2-5; no clear D gene. This CDR3 has 14 residues. V was cut by 1 base and J by 2 bases, with 9 bases left in between. Germline lookup yields CDR1 SGHRS and CDR2 YFSETQ. CDR3 nucleotide sequence: TGCGCCAGCAGCTTGATGACCAATCAAGAGACCCAGTACTTC. Encoded protein: CASSLMTNQETQYF.

The chain has TRBV12-3 or TRBV12-4 and TRBJ1-5; TRBD1 is a possible D gene (5 bases). The CDR3 extends over 13 amino acids. Trimming shortened V by 5 bases and J by 7 bases, and 12 bases separated the two germline ends. This chain's CDR3 is CASSPGPSQPQHF. In DNA form, the CDR3 reads TGTGCCAGCAGTCCGGGACCTTCACAGCCCCAGCATTTT.

J is TRBJ1-2 and V is TRBV12-3 or TRBV12-4, with a possible D match to TRBD1 (6 bases). The V end was cut by 7 bases, the J end by 4 bases, with 16 bases between. The CDR3 loop spans 14 amino acids. CDR3 amino acids: CASTYPGGSYGYTF. The CDR3 nucleotides are TGTGCCAGCACTTACCCCGGGGGCAGCTATGGCTACACCTTC.

This chain links TRBV3-1 with TRBJ1-1; the D gene is possibly TRBD1 (5 bases). Between the trimmed V and J ends, which lost 0 bases and 1 base, there was a span of 15 bases. The CDR3 has 17 residues. The germline V gene has CDR1 LGHDT and CDR2 YNNKEL (reference sequence). The CDR3: CASSQDFTGPGNTEAFF. DNA of the CDR3: TGTGCCAGCAGCCAAGATTTTACAGGTCCGGGGAACACTGAAGCTTTCTTT. The entire variable domain, with the rest obtained from reference TRBV3-1 and TRBJ1-1, is as follows: DTAVSQTPKYLVTQMGNDKSIKCEQNLGHDTMYWYKQDSKKFLKIMFSYNNKELIINETVPNRFSPKSPDKAHLNLHINSLELGDSAVYFCASSQDFTGPGNTEAFFGQGTRLTVV.

The V gene is TRBV7-3, the J gene TRBJ1-2; 7 bases are shared with TRBD1. Germline V gene sequence: CDR1 SGHTA, CDR2 FQGTGA. The CDR3 spans 14 residues. Trimming at V came to 4 bases and at J to 6 bases, leaving 8 bases not matched to a gene. CDR3 DNA sequence: TGTGCCAGCAGCTCGTCAACAGGGGTGAATGGCTACACCTTC. Encoded protein: CASSSSTGVNGYTF. Supplemented by reference TRBV7-3 and TRBJ1-2, the full variable domain reads GAGVSQTPSNKVTEKGKYVELRCDPISGHTALYWYRQSLGQGPEFLIYFQGTGAADDSGLPNDRFFAVRPEGSVSTLKIQRTERGDSAVYLCASSSSTGVNGYTFGSGTRLTVV.

This clonotype has only a few counts. V and J are TRBV6-5 and TRBJ2-5, with 12 positions matching TRBD2. There are 16 residues in the CDR3. Losses at the gene ends were 0 bases for V and 2 bases for J; bases not matched to a gene: 1. Germline CDR1 reads MNHEY; CDR2 reads SVGAGI. CDR3 DNA sequence: TGTGCCAGCAGTTACTCGACTAGCGGGGGACAAGAGACCCAGTACTTC. Protein product: CASSYSTSGGQETQYF.

The chain links TRBV6-5 to TRBJ2-3, with a weak D call TRBD1 (6 bases). This CDR3 spans 14 amino acids. Trimming removed 2 bases from V and 5 bases from J, with 11 bases in between. Germline-derived CDR1 and CDR2 are MNHEY and SVGAGI. The CDR3 bases are TGTGCCAGCAGTTACAATACAGGGCAAGATACGCAGTATTTT. It encodes CASSYNTGQDTQYF.

The chain couples TRBV5-4 to TRBJ2-3, with TRBD1 as a possible D gene (5 bases). The CDR3 runs to 16 residues. CDR1 and CDR2 from the germline V gene are SGHNT and YYREEE (reference sequence). The V end lost 1 base, the J end lost 5 bases, and 17 bases lay between the germline ends. The CDR3 DNA follows: TGTGCCAGCAGCTTGCCCCTTCCGACAGACAGAGATACGCAGTATTTT. Translation gives CASSLPLPTDRDTQYF. Full variable domain (remainder filled in from reference TRBV5-4 and TRBJ2-3): ETGVTQSPTHLIKTRGQQVTLRCSSQSGHNTVSWYQQALGQGPQFIFQYYREEENGRGNFPPRFSGLQFPNYSSELNVNALELDDSALYLCASSLPLPTDRDTQYFGPGTRLTVL.

The chain links TRBV4-1 to TRBJ2-1; 8 positions agree with TRBD2. Germline loops: CDR1 MGHRA, CDR2 YSYEKL. With 0 bases clipped from V and 5 bases from J, the junction kept 6 bases outside the gene matches. CDR3 length: 16 residues. The CDR3 sequence: CASSQDWVLADNEQFF. The CDR3 DNA follows: TGCGCCAGCAGCCAAGATTGGGTACTAGCGGACAATGAGCAGTTCTTC.

This clonotype showed up just once. The V and J genes are TRBV29-1 and TRBJ2-3; 8 bases are shared with TRBD1. J gave up 1 base and V 5 bases, and 8 bases lay outside the gene matches. This CDR3 region has 15 residues. The germline V gene has CDR1 SQVTM and CDR2 ANQGSEA. The CDR3 spells CSVYQTGAGTDTQYF. The CDR3 DNA is TGCAGCGTTTACCAGACAGGGGCTGGCACAGATACGCAGTATTTT.

This clonotype was counted only a few times. This chain links TRBV5-1 with TRBJ2-4, with 11 bases that match TRBD1. Germline CDR1 SGHRS, CDR2 YFSETQ. This CDR3 has 17 residues. Losses at the gene ends were 1 base for V and 3 bases for J; bases not matched to a gene: 6. The CDR3, as DNA: TGCGCCAGCAGCTTGCTCCCCGGGACAGGGGGCAAAAACATTCAGTACTTC. It codes for CASSLLPGTGGKNIQYF.

The chain has TRBV7-6 and TRBJ1-1; D unresolved. The V end lost 3 bases, the J end lost 5 bases, and 10 bases lay between the germline ends. The CDR3 is 13 residues long. Germline V gene sequence: CDR1 SGHVS, CDR2 FNYEAQ. The chain's CDR3 is CASSLRVGTEAFF. DNA of the CDR3: TGTGCCAGCAGCTTGAGGGTTGGGACTGAAGCTTTCTTT.

This clonotype was counted only a few times. The chain links TRBV12-3 or TRBV12-4 to TRBJ2-3; D is perhaps TRBD1 (6 bases). Deletions cut 2 bases from V and 4 bases from J, with 13 bases between. The CDR3 is 15 amino acids. In DNA form, the CDR3 reads TGTGCCAGCAGTTTAAGGGCAGGGGACGCAGATACGCAGTATTTT. It is translated as CASSLRAGDADTQYF.

This clonotype has just a few counts. V gene TRBV14 combines with J gene TRBJ2-3; D not resolved. The length of the CDR3 is 14 residues. V was cut by 4 bases and J by 4 bases, with 12 bases left in between. CDR1 is SGHDN, CDR2 FVKESK, per germline. CDR3 in DNA: TGTGCCAGCAGCCTCTGGGGTCCCCCAGATACGCAGTATTTT. It specifies CASSLWGPPDTQYF.

This clonotype was seen a few times. The CDR3 nucleotides read TGTGCCAGCAGTTTATTTCCAGGACCGAACACCGGGGAGCTGTTTTTT. Residues: CASSLFPGPNTGELFF. The V call is TRBV27, the J call TRBJ2-2; D not certain. The CDR3 is made up of 16 amino acids. V dropped 1 base and J dropped 0 bases, with 9 bases sitting between them. CDR1 and CDR2 from the germline V gene are MNHEY and SMNVEV (reference sequence).